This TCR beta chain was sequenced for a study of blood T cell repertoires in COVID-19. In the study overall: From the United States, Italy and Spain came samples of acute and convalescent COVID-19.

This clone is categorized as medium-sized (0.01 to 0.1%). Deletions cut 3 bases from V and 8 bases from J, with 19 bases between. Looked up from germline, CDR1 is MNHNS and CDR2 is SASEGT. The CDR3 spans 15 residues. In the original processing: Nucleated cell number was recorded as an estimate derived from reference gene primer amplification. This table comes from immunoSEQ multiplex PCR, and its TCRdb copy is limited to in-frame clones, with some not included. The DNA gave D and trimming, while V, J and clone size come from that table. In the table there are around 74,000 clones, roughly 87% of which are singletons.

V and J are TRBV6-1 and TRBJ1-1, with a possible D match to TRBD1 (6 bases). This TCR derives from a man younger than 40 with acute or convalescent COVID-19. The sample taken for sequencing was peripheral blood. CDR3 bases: TGTGCCAGCAGTGAGCCCGTGACAGGACACATGGAAGCTTTCTTT. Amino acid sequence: CASSEPVTGHMEAFF.